These 2 T cell receptor beta chains share one sample of origin, sequenced in a study of CD8+ T cells in alopecia areata. Once RNA had been extracted, it was reverse transcribed into cDNA to act as the sequencing template. Here immunoSEQ multiplex PCR was the method, and the copy in TCRdb shows in-frame clones only, minus some. The profile covers approximately 190,000 clones, with nearly 60% appearing a single time and about 5% taken by the ten largest. Treatment specified: oral pan-JAK inhibitor, 5-10 mg twice daily. The sequences come from CD4+ T cells sorted from blood, collected at week 24, from a patient treated with tofacitinib. These receptors were taken from a human donor with alopecia areata.

V is TRBV18 and J is TRBJ1-1, with TRBD1 identical over 7 bases. The V gene's germline CDR1 is KGHSH and CDR2 LQKENI. The ends lost 5 bases at V and 4 bases at J; junction bases unmatched: 10. CDR3 length: 15 amino acids. The CDR3 DNA is TGTGCCAGCTCAGCCAAGACAGGGTTCGGCACTGAAGCTTTCTTT. This codes for CASSAKTGFGTEAFF.

The chain joins TRBV18 to TRBJ1-1, with D uncertain. Germline V gives CDR1 KGHSH, CDR2 LQKENI. Trimming shortened V by 1 base and J by 5 bases, and 11 bases separated the two germline ends. The CDR3 covers 14 residues. This CDR3 is CASSPRDGSTEAFF. For the CDR3, the DNA is TGTGCCAGCTCACCACGTGACGGATCAACTGAAGCTTTCTTT.